Below, 29 T cell receptor beta chains from the same sample are listed, as sequenced in a study of human T cells and chemical hapten exposure. The time point is: patch test 2, 6 weeks after DPC sensitization. Treatment: therapeutic diphenylcyclopropenone sensitization with weekly scalp DPC. TCRdb re-derived calls from the RACE reads in MiXCR, one entry per CDR3 protein. This table has 110,000 to 150,000 distinct CDR3 sequences, 10% to 15% appearing once. Sequencing was performed on whole blood, taken in connection with sensitization to the hapten diphenylcyclopropenone (DPC). The receptors were gathered from a woman between 50 and 59 years old with alopecia areata. Some clones in this sample may be carry-over from other donors' samples.

This clonotype was observed at least ten times. The J gene is TRBJ2-5, the V gene TRBV20-1; D not certain. V was clipped by 1 base and J by 4 bases, with 7 bases between them. This CDR3 contains 12 residues. Germline assignment: CDR1 DFQATT and CDR2 SNEGSKA (reference sequence). CDR3 DNA: TGCAGTGCTAGAGTGGGTCCAGAGACCCAGTACTTC. Its translation is CSARVGPETQYF.

This clonotype was recorded a few times. The chain recombines TRBV6-2 or TRBV6-3 with TRBJ1-5; TRBD1 agrees at 9 bases. With V trimmed by 8 bases and J by 6 bases, 2 bases remained unmatched. CDR1 and CDR2 from the germline V gene are MNHEY and SVGEGT. The CDR3 extends over 12 amino acids. CDR3 residues: CASGQGTQPQHF. The CDR3 DNA is TGTGCCAGCGGACAGGGGACTCAGCCCCAGCATTTT.

This clonotype showed up just a few times. CDR3 in amino acids: CASTRQGMVAGANVLTF. The CDR3 DNA sequence: TGTGCCAGCACCCGACAGGGTATGGTCGCTGGGGCCAACGTCCTGACTTTC. The chain couples TRBV7-3 to TRBJ2-6; the match to TRBD1 covers 7 bases. The V segment lost 7 bases and the J segment 2 bases; nucleotides outside the gene matches: 11. CDR1 is SGHTA and CDR2 is FQGTGA in the germline V gene. This CDR3 comprises 17 residues.

The chain is built from TRBV5-1 and TRBJ2-1; 9 nucleotides match TRBD2. Germline loops: CDR1 SGHRS, CDR2 YFSETQ. The CDR3 totals 16 residues. Trimming removed 4 bases from V and 2 bases from J; junction bases left unmatched: 7. Here the CDR3 DNA reads TGCGCCAGCAGCGGAAAGACTAGCGGCCCCTACAATGAGCAGTTCTTC. Its translation: CASSGKTSGPYNEQFF.

This clonotype appeared a few times. This chain links TRBV10-1 with TRBJ2-5; D gene unclear. Between the trimmed V and J ends, which lost 0 bases and 5 bases, there was a span of 10 bases. This CDR3 spans 14 amino acids. The germline CDR1 and CDR2 sequences are WNHNN and SYGVQD (reference sequence). The CDR3 DNA reads TGCGCCAGCAGTGAGTCGCAGTCGACGGAGACCCAGTACTTC. Its protein is CASSESQSTETQYF.

This clonotype appeared a single time. The junction departs from germline at one end; a sequencing error may be responsible. The V and J genes are TRBV28 and TRBJ1-5; 10 bases align to TRBD1. CDR1 is MDHEN, CDR2 SYDVKM, per germline. The CDR3 has 14 amino acids. The CDR3 DNA follows: TGTGCCAGCAGTTCCGGGACAGGGGCGCGGCCCCGGCATTTT. Protein product: CASSSGTGARPRHF. The entire variable domain, with the rest obtained from reference TRBV28 and TRBJ1-5, is as follows: DVKVTQSSRYLVKRTGEKVFLECVQDMDHENMFWYRQDPGLGLRLIYFSYDVKMKEKGDIPEGYSVSREKKERFSLILESASTNQTSMYLCASSSGTGARPRHFGDGTRLSIL.

The V and J genes are TRBV12-3 or TRBV12-4 and TRBJ2-3, with 7 bases aligning to TRBD2. There are 16 residues in the CDR3. The ends lost 6 bases at V and 10 bases at J; junction bases unmatched: 19. The DNA for the CDR3 is TGTGCCAGCAGGTGGAGCGGCGGGAGCACCCTAGGAGCGCAGTATTTT. Amino acid sequence: CASRWSGGSTLGAQYF.

This clonotype has more than one count but fewer than ten. This sequence joins TRBV6-6 and TRBJ2-7; 7 nucleotides match TRBD1. The CDR3 totals 13 residues. The germline gives CDR1 MNHNY, CDR2 SVGAGI (reference sequence). Trimming cost V 6 bases and J 3 bases; bases outside gene matches: 5. The CDR3 nucleotides read TGTGCCAGCAGCTCCGGGACAGTCTACGAGCAGTACTTC. Translating it yields CASSSGTVYEQYF.

This clonotype has at least ten counts. The chain couples TRBV9 to TRBJ2-3; 9 bases agree with TRBD1. This CDR3 comprises 16 residues. Per the germline V gene, CDR1 is SGDLS and CDR2 is YYNGEE. V was pared by 2 bases and J by 6 bases, with 10 bases of the junction left unmatched. The CDR3 DNA follows: TGTGCCAGCAGCGTCCAGGGACAGGGAAACATCGATACGCAGTATTTT. Its translation: CASSVQGQGNIDTQYF.

This clonotype was seen ten or more times. The chain is built from TRBV19 and TRBJ2-3; D gene ambiguous. The ends were cut back, 3 bases at V and 5 bases at J, with 12 bases in the middle. The CDR3 is made up of 14 amino acids. Germline values: CDR1 LNHDA, CDR2 SQIVND (reference sequence). The chain's CDR3 is CASSMSRSRDTQYF. In DNA form, the CDR3 reads TGTGCCAGTAGTATGTCCAGGTCAAGAGATACGCAGTATTTT.

This clonotype was observed a few times. The J gene is TRBJ2-2, the V gene TRBV5-4, with 10 nucleotides matching TRBD2. The V gene's germline CDR1 is SGHNT and CDR2 YYREEE (reference sequence). CDR3 length: 16 residues. The V gene end was trimmed by 0 bases and the J gene end by 6 bases; junction bases not matched to a gene: 5. As DNA, the CDR3 is TGTGCCAGCAGCTTGGCGCCTAGCGGGAGAGCCGGGGAGCTGTTTTTT. Amino acids: CASSLAPSGRAGELFF.

This clonotype was detected a few times. V is TRBV7-9 and J is TRBJ2-3; weak D call: TRBD1 (6 bases). Trimming cost V 3 bases and J 2 bases, with 12 bases left between them. This CDR3 is 15 amino acids long. Germline CDR1 reads SEHNR; CDR2 reads FQNEAQ (reference sequence). The CDR3 DNA reads as TGTGCCAGCAGCTTGGGACATTCCTACACAGATACGCAGTATTTT. Protein: CASSLGHSYTDTQYF.

The table lists this clonotype with many counts. The J gene is TRBJ2-1, the V gene TRBV6-1; perhaps TRBD2 as D (5 bases). The CDR3 covers 14 residues. CDR1 and CDR2 (germline): MNHNS, SASEGT. Trimming removed 6 bases at V and 6 bases at J, with 15 bases between. CDR3 in DNA: TGTGCCAGCAGCGTCGGACCGCGGGTCAATGAGCAGTTCTTC. Protein product: CASSVGPRVNEQFF.

There are many counts of this clonotype. DNA of the CDR3: TGTGCCAGCAGTCACGGGACGGCTTATTTCACAGATACGCAGTATTTT. It yields the protein CASSHGTAYFTDTQYF. The chain links TRBV12-3 or TRBV12-4 to TRBJ2-3; D possibly uses TRBD1 or TRBD2 (5 bases each). Trimming left V 5 bases short and J 2 bases short, with 17 bases between. This CDR3 comprises 16 residues.

The rearrangement links TRBV28 to TRBJ1-6; D possibly corresponds to TRBD1 (5 bases). V dropped 5 bases and J dropped 8 bases, with 10 bases sitting between them. Germline loops: CDR1 MDHEN, CDR2 SYDVKM. This CDR3 has 13 amino acids. CDR3 sequence: CASSPTGDSPLHF. The CDR3 coding sequence is TGTGCCAGCAGTCCAACGGGGGATTCACCCCTCCACTTT.

This clonotype was seen many times. The genes are TRBV7-9 and TRBJ2-1, with D perhaps matching TRBD2 (6 bases). The V and J ends lost 4 bases and 4 bases respectively, with 14 bases between them. The CDR3 length is 15 residues. Germline values: CDR1 SEHNR, CDR2 FQNEAQ (reference sequence). The CDR3: CASSYGGTLYNEQFF. DNA of the CDR3: TGTGCCAGCAGCTACGGCGGGACGCTGTACAATGAGCAGTTCTTC.

V usage is TRBV11-2 and J usage is TRBJ2-1, with D perhaps matching TRBD2 (6 bases). The CDR3 consists of 14 residues. V was trimmed by 10 bases and J by 12 bases, leaving 25 bases between them. CDR1 SGHAT and CDR2 FQNNGV come from the germline V gene. DNA for the CDR3: TGTGCCACCCGGGGGTGGGGGAGGCTAAGCGGGCAGTTCTTC. Its protein is CATRGWGRLSGQFF.

The chain carries TRBV12-3 or TRBV12-4 and TRBJ2-7; D is unresolved. The CDR3 totals 12 residues. V was clipped by 8 bases and J by 2 bases, with 10 bases between them. The chain's CDR3 is CASGKGTYEQYF. The CDR3 DNA reads TGTGCCAGCGGAAAGGGAACCTACGAGCAGTACTTC.

The rearrangement links TRBV10-3 to TRBJ2-7; TRBD2 agrees at 9 bases. This CDR3 spans 15 amino acids. Germline V gene sequence: CDR1 ENHRY, CDR2 SYGVKD. V lost 7 bases, J lost 1 base, and 8 bases stayed unmatched. For the CDR3, the DNA is TGTGCCATCACTCCTGGGACTAGCTCTTCCTACGAGCAGTACTTC. Translating gives CAITPGTSSSYEQYF.

The chain links TRBV3-1 to TRBJ2-7; TRBD2 aligns across 8 bases. CDR3 length: 16 residues. Germline trimming cut 0 bases from V and 2 bases from J; bases unmatched to any gene: 6. The V gene's germline CDR1 is LGHDT and CDR2 YNNKEL (reference sequence). The CDR3 here is CASSQDLGTRAYEQYF. DNA for the CDR3: TGTGCCAGCAGCCAAGATCTCGGGACTAGAGCCTACGAGCAGTACTTC.

The rearrangement links TRBV11-3 to TRBJ2-1, with D possibly TRBD2 on 6 matching bases. CDR3 size: 16 residues. Germline CDR1 and CDR2: SGHNT and YENEEA. V shed 2 bases and J shed 0 bases, with 11 bases lying between them. CDR3 sequence: CASSLYAGSSYNEQFF. The CDR3 DNA follows: TGTGCCAGCAGCTTATATGCGGGAAGCTCCTACAATGAGCAGTTCTTC.

V gene TRBV7-9 combines with J gene TRBJ1-2; 7 bases map to TRBD1. CDR3 length equals 14 residues. V gave up 5 bases and J gave up 2 bases; unmatched junction bases: 5. Germline lookup yields CDR1 SEHNR and CDR2 FQNEAQ (reference sequence). CDR3 nucleotide sequence: TGTGCCAGCAGCGTGGGACAGCAAAACTATGGCTACACCTTC. Translating it yields CASSVGQQNYGYTF.

Concerning this clonotype: It may be a read error: a sequence one base away is much more abundant. The CDR3 bases are TGTGCCAGCAATTTAGGACGGGACCACACTGAGCACTTCTTC. Translated, it gives CASNLGRDHTEHFF. The V call is TRBV6-5, the J call TRBJ2-1; tentatively, D is TRBD1 or TRBD2 (5 bases each). CDR1 is MNHEY and CDR2 is SVGAGI in the germline V gene. The CDR3 is 14 amino acids.

The chain combines TRBV18 with TRBJ2-7; 11 bases fit TRBD2. The CDR3 is 14 residues long. In germline, CDR1 is KGHSH, CDR2 LQKENI. V trimming: 0 bases; J trimming: 6 bases; junction bases outside the gene matches: 1. The CDR3 DNA sequence: TGTGCCAGCTCACCACCGCTAGCGGGAGGCGAGCAGTACTTC. It codes for CASSPPLAGGEQYF.

This clonotype was counted many times. V is TRBV6-2 or TRBV6-3 and J is TRBJ1-1; the match to TRBD1 covers 8 bases. J gave up 1 base and V 6 bases, and 7 bases lay outside the gene matches. This CDR3 is built from 15 residues. CDR1 is MNHEY and CDR2 is SVGEGT in the germline V gene. CDR3 residues: CASRIMGQANTEAFF. The CDR3, as DNA: TGTGCCAGCAGGATAATGGGACAGGCGAACACTGAAGCTTTCTTT.

V gene TRBV27 combines with J gene TRBJ1-6; TRBD1 might be the D (5 bases). Germline assignment: CDR1 MNHEY and CDR2 SMNVEV (reference sequence). The CDR3 has 12 residues. Trimming removed 10 bases at V and 9 bases at J, with 13 bases between. The CDR3 DNA follows: TGTGCCAACAGCCCCGGGACTTCACCCCTCCACTTT. The encoded protein is CANSPGTSPLHF.

Only a few counts were recorded for this clonotype. The chain joins TRBV7-9 to TRBJ2-4; 14 bases are shared with TRBD2. Germline V gene lookup returns CDR1 SEHNR and CDR2 FQNEAQ (reference sequence). The CDR3 contains 19 residues. V dropped 0 bases and J dropped 3; count of bases not matched to a gene: 7. The CDR3 DNA follows: TGTGCCAGCAGCTTAGCGACTAGCGGGAGGGCCTGGGACAAAAACATTCAGTACTTC. Translated: CASSLATSGRAWDKNIQYF.

Concerning this clonotype: One end of the junction is discordant with germline, which a read error may explain. The chain combines TRBV19 with TRBJ2-5, with 11 bases aligning to TRBD2. Germline V gene lookup returns CDR1 LNHDA and CDR2 SQIVND (reference sequence). The CDR3 covers 18 residues. CDR3 loop: CASSPKGLAGRPQETRYF. The CDR3 DNA sequence: TGTGCCAGTAGTCCAAAAGGACTAGCGGGCCGACCTCAAGAGACCCGGTACTTC.

This clonotype showed up just a few times. The V and J genes are TRBV9 and TRBJ2-1, with 9 bases aligning to TRBD1. Germline V gene lookup returns CDR1 SGDLS and CDR2 YYNGEE. With V trimmed by 3 bases and J by 4 bases, 8 bases remained unmatched. This CDR3 contains 16 residues. CDR3 loop: CASSAGTGGGYNEQFF. CDR3 sequence (DNA): TGTGCCAGCAGCGCAGGTACAGGGGGCGGATACAATGAGCAGTTCTTC.